This TCR beta chain is from a study of control samples from healthy donors and cancer patients. TCRdb's copy holds only in-frame clones and misses some; the assay was immunoSEQ multiplex PCR. Altogether about 75,000 clones are present, about 93% being singletons, with the ten largest covering under 7.5%. Germline loops: CDR1 SGHAT, CDR2 FQNNGV. The CDR3 length is 17 residues. V shed 6 bases, J shed 8 bases, and the junction held 16 bases outside the gene matches. This receptor was identified in a middle-aged woman in good health. The rearrangement joins TRBV11-2 to TRBJ2-3; 11 positions agree with TRBD2. Input material: blood. As DNA, the CDR3 is TGTGCCAGCAGAATGCCGGGACTAGCGGCCGCCGGGGGTACGCAGTATTTT. It yields the protein CASRMPGLAAAGGTQYF.